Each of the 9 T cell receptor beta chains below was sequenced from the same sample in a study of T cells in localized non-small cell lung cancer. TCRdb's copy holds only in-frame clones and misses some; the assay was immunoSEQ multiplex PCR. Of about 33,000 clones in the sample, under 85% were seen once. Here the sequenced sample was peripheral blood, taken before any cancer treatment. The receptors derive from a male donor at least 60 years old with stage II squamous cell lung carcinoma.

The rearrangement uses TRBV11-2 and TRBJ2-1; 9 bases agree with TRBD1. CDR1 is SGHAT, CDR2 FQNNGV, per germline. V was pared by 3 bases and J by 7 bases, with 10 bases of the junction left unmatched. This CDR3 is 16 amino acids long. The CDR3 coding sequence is TGTGCCAGCAGCTTTTTAAAGGGACAGGGATGGAATGAGCAGTTCTTC. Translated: CASSFLKGQGWNEQFF.

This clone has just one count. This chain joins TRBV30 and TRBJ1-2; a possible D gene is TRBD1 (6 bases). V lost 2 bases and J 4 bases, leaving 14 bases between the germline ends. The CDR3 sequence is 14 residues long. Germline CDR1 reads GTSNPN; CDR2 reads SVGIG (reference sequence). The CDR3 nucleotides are TGTGCCTGGAGTCCAACGGACAGTTTCTATGGCTACACCTTC. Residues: CAWSPTDSFYGYTF.

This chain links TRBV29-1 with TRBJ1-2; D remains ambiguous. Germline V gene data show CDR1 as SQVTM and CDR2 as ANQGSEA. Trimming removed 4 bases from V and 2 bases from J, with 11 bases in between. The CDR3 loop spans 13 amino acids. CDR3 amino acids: CSVVQWTNYGYTF. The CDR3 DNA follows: TGCAGCGTTGTACAGTGGACCAACTATGGCTACACCTTC.

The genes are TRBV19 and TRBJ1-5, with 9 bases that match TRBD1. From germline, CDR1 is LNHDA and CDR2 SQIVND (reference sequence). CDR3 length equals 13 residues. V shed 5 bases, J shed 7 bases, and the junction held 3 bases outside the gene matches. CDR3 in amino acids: CASSRTGVQPQHF. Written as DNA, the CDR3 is TGTGCCAGTAGTCGGACAGGGGTGCAGCCCCAGCATTTT.

CDR3 nucleotide sequence: TGTGCCGGGGGACTAGCCTTAACCTACGAGCAGTACTTC. It translates to CAGGLALTYEQYF. The V gene is TRBV2, the J gene TRBJ2-7, with 9 bases that match TRBD2. V lost 11 bases, J lost 2 bases, and 7 bases stayed unmatched. This CDR3 is built from 13 residues. Germline V CDR1 and CDR2: SNHLY, FYNNEI.

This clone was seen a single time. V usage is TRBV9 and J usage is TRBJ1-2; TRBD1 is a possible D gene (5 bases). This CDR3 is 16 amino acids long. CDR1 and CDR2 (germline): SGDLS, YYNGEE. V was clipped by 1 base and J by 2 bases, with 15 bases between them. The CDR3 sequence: CASSVRGDGENYGYTF. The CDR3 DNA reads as TGTGCCAGCAGCGTAAGAGGGGACGGAGAGAACTATGGCTACACCTTC.

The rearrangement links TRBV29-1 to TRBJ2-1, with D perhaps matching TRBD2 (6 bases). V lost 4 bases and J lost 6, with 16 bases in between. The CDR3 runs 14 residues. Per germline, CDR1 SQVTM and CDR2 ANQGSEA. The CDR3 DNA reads TGCAGCGTTGGGGGACTTTTCCCCGGCAATGAGCAGTTCTTC. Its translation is CSVGGLFPGNEQFF.

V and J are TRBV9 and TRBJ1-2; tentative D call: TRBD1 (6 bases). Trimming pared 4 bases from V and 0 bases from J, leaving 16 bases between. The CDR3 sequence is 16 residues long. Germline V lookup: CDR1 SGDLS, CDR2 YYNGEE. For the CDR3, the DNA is TGTGCCAGCAGCCCAGGGACATTCGGAGCTAACTATGGCTACACCTTC. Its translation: CASSPGTFGANYGYTF.

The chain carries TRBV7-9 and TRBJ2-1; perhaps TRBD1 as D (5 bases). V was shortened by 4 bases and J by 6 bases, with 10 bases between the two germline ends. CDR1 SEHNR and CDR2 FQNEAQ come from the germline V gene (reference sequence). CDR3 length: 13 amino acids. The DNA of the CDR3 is TGTGCCAGCAGCTCAGGGTACAGCAATGAGCAGTTCTTC. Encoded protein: CASSSGYSNEQFF. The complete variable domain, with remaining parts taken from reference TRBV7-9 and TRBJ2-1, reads DTGVSQNPRHKITKRGQNVTFRCDPISEHNRLYWYRQTLGQGPEFLTYFQNEAQLEKSRLLSDRFSAERPKGSFSTLEIQRTEQGDSAMYLCASSSGYSNEQFFGPGTRLTVL.